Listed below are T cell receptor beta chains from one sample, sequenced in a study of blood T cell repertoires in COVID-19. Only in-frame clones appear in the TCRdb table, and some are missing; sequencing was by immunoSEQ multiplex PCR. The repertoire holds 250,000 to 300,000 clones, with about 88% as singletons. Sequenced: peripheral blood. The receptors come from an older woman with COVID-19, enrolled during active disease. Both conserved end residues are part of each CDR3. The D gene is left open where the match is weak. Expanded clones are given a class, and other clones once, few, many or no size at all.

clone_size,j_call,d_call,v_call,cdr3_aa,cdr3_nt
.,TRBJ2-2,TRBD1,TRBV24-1,CATSAPGGYTGELFF,TGTGCCACCAGTGCCCCAGGGGGTTACACCGGGGAGCTGTTTTTT
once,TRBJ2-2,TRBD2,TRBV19,CASSVLAGGPAGELFF,TGTGCCAGTAGTGTTTTAGCGGGAGGGCCAGCCGGGGAGCTGTTTTTT
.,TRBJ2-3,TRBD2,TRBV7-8,CASSLVVAGGTDTQYF,TGTGCCAGCAGCTTAGTGGTCGCGGGAGGCACAGATACGCAGTATTTT
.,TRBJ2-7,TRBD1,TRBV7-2,CASSPRTGFEQYF,TGTGCCAGCAGCCCAAGGACAGGGTTCGAGCAGTACTTC
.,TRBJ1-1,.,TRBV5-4,CASSPSEGTEAFF,TGTGCCAGCAGCCCCTCCGAGGGAACTGAAGCTTTCTTT
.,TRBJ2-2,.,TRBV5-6,CASSRQVPRMNTGELFF,TGTGCCAGCAGCAGGCAGGTTCCCAGAATGAACACCGGGGAGCTGTTTTTT
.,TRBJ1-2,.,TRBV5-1,CASSFLGANGYTF,TGCGCCAGCAGCTTCCTAGGAGCCAATGGCTACACCTTC
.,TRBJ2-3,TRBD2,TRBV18,CASSYTSGGTTDTQYF,TGTGCCAGCTCCTATACTAGCGGAGGAACCACAGATACGCAGTATTTT
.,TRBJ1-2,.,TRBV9,CASSETGSPFLLYGYTF,TGTGCCAGCAGCGAAACAGGGAGCCCTTTCCTCCTCTATGGCTACACCTTC
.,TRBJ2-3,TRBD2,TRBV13,CASSSRAGWADTQYF,TGTGCCAGCAGCTCCCGAGCGGGATGGGCAGATACGCAGTATTTT
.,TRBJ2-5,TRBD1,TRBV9,CASSAVAGQGAKETQYF,TGTGCCAGCAGCGCCGTAGCGGGACAGGGGGCAAAAGAGACCCAGTACTTC
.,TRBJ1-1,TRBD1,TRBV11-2,CASSLGTAEAFF,TGTGCCAGCAGCTTGGGGACAGCTGAAGCTTTCTTT
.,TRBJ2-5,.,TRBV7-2,CASSLSGGGGGQETQYF,TGTGCCAGCAGCCTGAGTGGAGGCGGAGGAGGGCAAGAGACCCAGTACTTC
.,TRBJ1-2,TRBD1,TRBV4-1,CASSQGTGGDGYTF,TGCGCCAGCAGCCAAGGGACAGGGGGTGATGGCTACACCTTC
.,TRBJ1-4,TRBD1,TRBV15,CATSRQQGVREKLFF,TGTGCCACCAGCAGACAACAGGGGGTAAGGGAAAAACTGTTTTTT
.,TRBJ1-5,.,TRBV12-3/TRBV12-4,CASSLADNQPQHF,TGTGCCAGCAGTTTGGCTGACAATCAGCCCCAGCATTTT
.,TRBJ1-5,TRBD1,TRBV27,CASRKGQGNQPQHF,TGTGCCAGCAGAAAGGGACAGGGCAATCAGCCCCAGCATTTT
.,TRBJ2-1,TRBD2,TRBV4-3,CASSQPYSGGVNEQFF,TGCGCCAGCAGCCAACCCTACAGCGGGGGGGTGAATGAGCAGTTCTTC
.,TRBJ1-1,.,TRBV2,CASREQTEAFF,TGTGCCAGCAGGGAACAGACTGAAGCTTTCTTT
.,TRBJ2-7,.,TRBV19,CASSTLQGFSYEQYF,TGTGCCAGTAGTACATTACAGGGTTTCTCCTACGAGCAGTACTTC
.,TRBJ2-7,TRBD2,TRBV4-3,CASSHIGSGIYEQYF,TGCGCCAGCAGCCATATAGGGAGCGGGATCTACGAGCAGTACTTC
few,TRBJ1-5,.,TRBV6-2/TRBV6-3,CASSGPRGNQPQHF,TGTGCCAGCAGTGGACCAAGGGGGAATCAGCCCCAGCATTTT
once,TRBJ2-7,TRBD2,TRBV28,CASSLVTSGLVINEQYF,TGTGCCAGCAGTTTGGTAACTAGCGGGCTCGTGATAAACGAGCAGTACTTC
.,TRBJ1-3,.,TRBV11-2,CASSSLRGAGNTIYF,TGTGCCAGCAGCTCATTGCGGGGGGCCGGGAACACCATATATTTT
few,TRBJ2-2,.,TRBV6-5,CASSYRQGFGTGELFF,TGTGCCAGCAGTTACAGGCAGGGCTTTGGCACCGGGGAGCTGTTTTTT
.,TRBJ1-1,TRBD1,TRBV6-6,CASSRGTDPWGTEAFF,TGTGCCAGCAGTCGAGGGACAGACCCTTGGGGCACTGAAGCTTTCTTT
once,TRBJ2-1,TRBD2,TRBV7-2,CASSFNIAGGYNEQFF,TGTGCCAGCAGCTTTAATATAGCGGGAGGGTACAATGAGCAGTTCTTC